The T cell receptor beta chain described here comes from a study of blood T cell repertoires in COVID-19. Study overall: Italy, Spain and the United States were the sources of the convalescent and acute COVID-19 samples. T cells, B-cell-depleted T cells, or PBMCs provided the cDNA or gDNA that served as material.

The V and J ends lost 4 bases and 2 bases, in that order; junction bases with no gene match: 7. The CDR3 is 16 residues long. In germline, CDR1 is SGHKS, CDR2 YYEKEE (reference sequence). This clone showed up just once. The assay was immunoSEQ multiplex PCR, and TCRdb's table has in-frame clones only and misses some. The sample lists some 250,000 clones; around 85% were seen once. The chain combines TRBV5-5 with TRBJ2-5, with 11 bases fitting TRBD2. The specimen sequenced was peripheral blood. The receptor was derived from a woman at least 80 years old with acute or convalescent COVID-19. Here the CDR3 DNA reads TGTGCCAGCAGCCCCGGGGGGACTAGCGGTCAAGAGACCCAGTACTTC. Its translation is CASSPGGTSGQETQYF.